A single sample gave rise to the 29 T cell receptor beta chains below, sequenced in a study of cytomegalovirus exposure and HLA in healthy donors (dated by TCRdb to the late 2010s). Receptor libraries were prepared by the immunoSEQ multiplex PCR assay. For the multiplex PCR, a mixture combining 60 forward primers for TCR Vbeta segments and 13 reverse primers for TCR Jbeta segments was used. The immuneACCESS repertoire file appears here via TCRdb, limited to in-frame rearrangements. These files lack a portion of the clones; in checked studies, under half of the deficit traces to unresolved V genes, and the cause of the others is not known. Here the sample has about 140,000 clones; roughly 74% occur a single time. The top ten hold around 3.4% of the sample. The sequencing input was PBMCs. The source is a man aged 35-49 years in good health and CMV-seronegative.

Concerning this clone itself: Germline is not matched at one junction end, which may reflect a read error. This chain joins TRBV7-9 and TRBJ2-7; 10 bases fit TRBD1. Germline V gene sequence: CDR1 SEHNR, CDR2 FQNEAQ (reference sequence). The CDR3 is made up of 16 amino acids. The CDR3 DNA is TGTTCCAGCAGCTTAGTGCGGACAGGGGGGTCCTACGAGCAGTACTTC. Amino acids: CSSSLVRTGGSYEQYF. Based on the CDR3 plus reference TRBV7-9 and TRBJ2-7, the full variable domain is DTGVSQNPRHKITKRGQNVTFRCDPISEHNRLYWYRQTLGQGPEFLTYFQNEAQLEKSRLLSDRFSAERPKGSFSTLEIQRTEQGDSAMYLCSSSLVRTGGSYEQYFGPGTRLTVT.

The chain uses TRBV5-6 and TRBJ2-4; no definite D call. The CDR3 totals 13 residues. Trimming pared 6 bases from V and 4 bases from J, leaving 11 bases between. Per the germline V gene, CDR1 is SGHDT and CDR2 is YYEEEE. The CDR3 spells CASTSQTKNIQYF. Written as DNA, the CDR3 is TGTGCCAGCACCTCCCAGACTAAAAACATTCAGTACTTC.

The chain's CDR3 is CASSVGKGGNTEAFF. The DNA for the CDR3 is TGTGCCAGCAGCGTAGGTAAGGGAGGGAACACTGAAGCTTTCTTT. This chain joins TRBV9 and TRBJ1-1; D gene ambiguous. Deletions cut 0 bases from V and 1 base from J, with 10 bases between. The CDR3 totals 15 residues. Looked up from germline, CDR1 is SGDLS and CDR2 is YYNGEE.

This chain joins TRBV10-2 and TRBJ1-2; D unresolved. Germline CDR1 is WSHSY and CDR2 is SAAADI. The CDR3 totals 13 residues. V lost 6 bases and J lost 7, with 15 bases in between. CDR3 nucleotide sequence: TGCGCCAGCAGCGCCGGAGCTGGGTGTGGCTACACCTTC. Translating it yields CASSAGAGCGYTF.

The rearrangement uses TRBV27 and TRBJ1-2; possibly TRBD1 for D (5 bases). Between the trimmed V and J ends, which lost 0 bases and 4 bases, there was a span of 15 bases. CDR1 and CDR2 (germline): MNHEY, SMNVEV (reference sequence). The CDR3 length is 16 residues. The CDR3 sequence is CASSLSGPGRVYGYTF. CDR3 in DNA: TGTGCCAGCAGTTTATCCGGCCCTGGCAGGGTCTATGGCTACACCTTC.

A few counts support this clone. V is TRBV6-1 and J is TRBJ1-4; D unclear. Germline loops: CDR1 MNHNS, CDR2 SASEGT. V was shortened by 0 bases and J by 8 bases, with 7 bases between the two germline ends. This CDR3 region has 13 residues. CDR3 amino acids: CASSEAYQEKLFF. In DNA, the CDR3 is TGTGCCAGCAGTGAAGCGTATCAGGAAAAACTGTTTTTT.

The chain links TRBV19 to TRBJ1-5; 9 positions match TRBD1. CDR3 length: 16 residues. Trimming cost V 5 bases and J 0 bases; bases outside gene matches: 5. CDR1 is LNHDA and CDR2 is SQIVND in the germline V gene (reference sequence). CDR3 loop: CASSPPDRGSNQPQHF. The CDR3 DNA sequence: TGTGCCAGTAGTCCGCCGGACAGGGGTAGCAATCAGCCCCAGCATTTT.

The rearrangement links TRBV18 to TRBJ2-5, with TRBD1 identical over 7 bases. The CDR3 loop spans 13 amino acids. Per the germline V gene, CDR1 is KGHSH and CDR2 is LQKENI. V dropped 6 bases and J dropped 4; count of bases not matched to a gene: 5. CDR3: CASSLGQRETQYF. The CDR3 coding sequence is TGTGCCAGCTCCTTGGGACAGCGAGAGACCCAGTACTTC.

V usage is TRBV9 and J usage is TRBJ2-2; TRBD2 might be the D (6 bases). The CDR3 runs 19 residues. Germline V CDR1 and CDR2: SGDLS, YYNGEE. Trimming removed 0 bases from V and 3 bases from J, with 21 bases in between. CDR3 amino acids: CASSVAAREVGADTGELFF. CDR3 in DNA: TGTGCCAGCAGCGTAGCCGCGAGGGAGGTGGGCGCTGACACCGGGGAGCTGTTTTTT.

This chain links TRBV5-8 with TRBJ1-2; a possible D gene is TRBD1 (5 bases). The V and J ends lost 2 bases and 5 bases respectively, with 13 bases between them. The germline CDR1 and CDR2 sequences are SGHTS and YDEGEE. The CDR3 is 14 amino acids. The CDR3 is CASSLGTGVYGYTF. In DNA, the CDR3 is TGTGCCAGCAGCTTAGGGACGGGGGTTTATGGCTACACCTTC.

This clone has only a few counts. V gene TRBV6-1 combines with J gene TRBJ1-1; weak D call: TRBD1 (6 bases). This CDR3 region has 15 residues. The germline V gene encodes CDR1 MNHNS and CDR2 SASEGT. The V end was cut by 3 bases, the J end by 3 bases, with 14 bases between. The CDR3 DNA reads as TGTGCCAGCAGTGACCTGACAGGCGCGGACACTGAAGCTTTCTTT. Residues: CASSDLTGADTEAFF.

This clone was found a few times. Here the CDR3 DNA reads TGTGCCAGCTCAATGCCCCCGGGACTCTCCTACGAGCAGTACTTC. Translated: CASSMPPGLSYEQYF. This chain links TRBV2 with TRBJ2-7; possibly TRBD2 for D (6 bases). CDR1 and CDR2 (germline): SNHLY, FYNNEI. Trimming shortened V by 8 bases and J by 0 bases, and 17 bases separated the two germline ends. CDR3 size: 15 residues.

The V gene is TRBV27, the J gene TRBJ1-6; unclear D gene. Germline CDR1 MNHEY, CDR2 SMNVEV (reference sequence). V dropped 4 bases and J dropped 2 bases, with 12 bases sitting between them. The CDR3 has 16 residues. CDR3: CASSSEEPPYNSPLHF. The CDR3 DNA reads TGTGCCAGCAGTTCAGAGGAGCCCCCCTATAATTCACCCCTCCACTTT.

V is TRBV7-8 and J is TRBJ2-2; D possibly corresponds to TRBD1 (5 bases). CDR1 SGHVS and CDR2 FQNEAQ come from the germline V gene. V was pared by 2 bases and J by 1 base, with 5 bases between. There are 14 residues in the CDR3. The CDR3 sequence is CASSLQGNTGELFF. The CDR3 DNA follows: TGTGCCAGCAGCTTACAGGGGAACACCGGGGAGCTGTTTTTT.

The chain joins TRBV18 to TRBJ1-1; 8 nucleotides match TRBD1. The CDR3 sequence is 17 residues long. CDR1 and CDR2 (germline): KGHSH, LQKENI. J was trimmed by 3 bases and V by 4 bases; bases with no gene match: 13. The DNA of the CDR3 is TGTGCCAGCTCACGAACCCTCGACAGGGGAGATCACACTGAAGCTTTCTTT. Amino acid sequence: CASSRTLDRGDHTEAFF.

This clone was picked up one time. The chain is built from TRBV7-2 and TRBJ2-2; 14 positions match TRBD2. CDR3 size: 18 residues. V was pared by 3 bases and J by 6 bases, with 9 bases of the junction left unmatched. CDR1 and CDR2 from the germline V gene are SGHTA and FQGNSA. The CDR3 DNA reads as TGTGCCAGCAGCTTCCACGGACTAGCGGGGGGCGGCGCCGGGGAGCTGTTTTTT. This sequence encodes CASSFHGLAGGGAGELFF.

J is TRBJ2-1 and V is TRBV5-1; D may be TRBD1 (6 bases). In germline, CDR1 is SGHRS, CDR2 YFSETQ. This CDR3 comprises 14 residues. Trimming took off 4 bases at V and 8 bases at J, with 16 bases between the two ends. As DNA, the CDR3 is TGCGCCAGCAGCCCGACAGGAATTAGCGATGAGCAGTTCTTC. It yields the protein CASSPTGISDEQFF.

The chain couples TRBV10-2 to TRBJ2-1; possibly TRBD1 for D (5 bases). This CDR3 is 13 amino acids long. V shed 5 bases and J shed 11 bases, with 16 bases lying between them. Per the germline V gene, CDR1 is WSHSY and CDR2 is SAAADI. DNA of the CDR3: TGCGCCAGCAGTACCTCAGACAGAAACAAGCAGTTCTTC. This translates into CASSTSDRNKQFF.

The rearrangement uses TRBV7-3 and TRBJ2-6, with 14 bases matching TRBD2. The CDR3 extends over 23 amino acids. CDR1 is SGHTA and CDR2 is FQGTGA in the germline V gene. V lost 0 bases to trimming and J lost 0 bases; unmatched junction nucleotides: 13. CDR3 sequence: CASSLTSVGTSGGPSSGANVLTF. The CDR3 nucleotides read TGTGCCAGCAGCTTAACAAGTGTAGGGACTAGCGGGGGCCCTAGCTCTGGGGCCAACGTCCTGACTTTC.

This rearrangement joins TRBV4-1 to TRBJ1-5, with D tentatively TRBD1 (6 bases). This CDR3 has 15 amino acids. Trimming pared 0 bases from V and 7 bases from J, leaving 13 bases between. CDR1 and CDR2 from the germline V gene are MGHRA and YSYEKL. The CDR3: CASSQESQGRQPQHF. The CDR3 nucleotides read TGCGCCAGCAGCCAAGAATCCCAGGGGCGCCAGCCCCAGCATTTT.

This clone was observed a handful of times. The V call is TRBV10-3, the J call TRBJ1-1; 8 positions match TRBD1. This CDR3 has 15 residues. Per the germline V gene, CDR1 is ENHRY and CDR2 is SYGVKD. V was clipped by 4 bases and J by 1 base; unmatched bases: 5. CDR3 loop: CAISGGTGKNTEAFF. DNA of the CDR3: TGTGCCATCAGTGGGGGGACAGGCAAGAACACTGAAGCTTTCTTT.

CDR3 sequence: CASSPGQYNEQFF. CDR3 sequence (DNA): TGTGCCAGCAGCCCAGGCCAGTACAATGAGCAGTTCTTC. The chain links TRBV7-7 to TRBJ2-1, with no clear D. CDR1 SSHAT and CDR2 FNYEAQ come from the germline V gene (reference sequence). The CDR3 runs 13 residues. Trimming pared 5 bases from V and 4 bases from J, leaving 9 bases between. The full variable domain, with the rest looked up from reference TRBV7-7 and TRBJ2-1, is GAGVSQSPRYKVTKRGQDVTLRCDPISSHATLYWYQQALGQGPEFLTYFNYEAQPDKSGLPSDRFSAERPEGSISTLTIQRTEQRDSAMYRCASSPGQYNEQFFGPGTRLTVL.

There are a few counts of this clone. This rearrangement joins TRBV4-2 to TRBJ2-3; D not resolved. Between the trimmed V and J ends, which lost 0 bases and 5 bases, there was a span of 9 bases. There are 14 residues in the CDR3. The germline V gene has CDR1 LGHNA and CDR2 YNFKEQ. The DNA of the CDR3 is TGTGCCAGCAGCCAAGATCGGCGGCTAGATACGCAGTATTTT. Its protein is CASSQDRRLDTQYF.

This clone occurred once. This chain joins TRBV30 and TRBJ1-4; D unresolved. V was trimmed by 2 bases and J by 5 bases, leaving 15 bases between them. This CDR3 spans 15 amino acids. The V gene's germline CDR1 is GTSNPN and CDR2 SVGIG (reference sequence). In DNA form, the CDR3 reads TGTGCCTGGAGTCCCATCGGGAAACAAAATGAAAAACTGTTTTTT. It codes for CAWSPIGKQNEKLFF.

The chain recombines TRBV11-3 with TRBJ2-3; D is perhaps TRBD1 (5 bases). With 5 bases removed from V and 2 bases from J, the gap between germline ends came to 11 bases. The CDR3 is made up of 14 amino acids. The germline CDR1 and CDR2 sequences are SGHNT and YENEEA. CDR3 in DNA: TGTGCCAGCAGCCCAGAGACAGTCACAGATACGCAGTATTTT. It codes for CASSPETVTDTQYF.

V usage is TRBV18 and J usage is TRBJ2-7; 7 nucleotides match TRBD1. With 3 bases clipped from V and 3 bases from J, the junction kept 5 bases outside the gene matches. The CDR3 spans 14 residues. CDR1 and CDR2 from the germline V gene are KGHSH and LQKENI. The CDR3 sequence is CASSPETGLYEQYF. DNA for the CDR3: TGTGCCAGCTCACCCGAGACAGGGCTCTACGAGCAGTACTTC. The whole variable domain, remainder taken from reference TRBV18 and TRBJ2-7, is NAGVMQNPRHLVRRRGQEARLRCSPMKGHSHVYWYRQLPEEGLKFMVYLQKENIIDESGMPKERFSAEFPKEGPSILRIQQVVRGDSAAYFCASSPETGLYEQYFGPGTRLTVT.

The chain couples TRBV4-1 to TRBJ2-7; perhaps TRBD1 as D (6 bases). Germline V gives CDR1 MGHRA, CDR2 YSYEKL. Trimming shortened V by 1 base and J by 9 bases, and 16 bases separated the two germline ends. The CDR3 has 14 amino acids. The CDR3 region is CASSQGMQGCGQYF. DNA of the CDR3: TGCGCCAGCAGCCAAGGAATGCAGGGGTGTGGGCAGTACTTC.

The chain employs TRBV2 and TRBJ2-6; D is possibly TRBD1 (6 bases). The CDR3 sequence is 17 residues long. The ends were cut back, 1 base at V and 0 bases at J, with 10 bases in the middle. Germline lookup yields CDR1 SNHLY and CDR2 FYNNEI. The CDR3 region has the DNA TGTGCCAGCAGTGAAGGCAGGGGCGTCTCTGGGGCCAACGTCCTGACTTTC. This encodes CASSEGRGVSGANVLTF.

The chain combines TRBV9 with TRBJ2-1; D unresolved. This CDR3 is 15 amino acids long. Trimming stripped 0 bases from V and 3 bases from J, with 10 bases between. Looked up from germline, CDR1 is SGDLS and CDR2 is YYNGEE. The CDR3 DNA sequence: TGTGCCAGCAGCGTAGTAAATGGAGACTACAATGAGCAGTTCTTC. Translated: CASSVVNGDYNEQFF.